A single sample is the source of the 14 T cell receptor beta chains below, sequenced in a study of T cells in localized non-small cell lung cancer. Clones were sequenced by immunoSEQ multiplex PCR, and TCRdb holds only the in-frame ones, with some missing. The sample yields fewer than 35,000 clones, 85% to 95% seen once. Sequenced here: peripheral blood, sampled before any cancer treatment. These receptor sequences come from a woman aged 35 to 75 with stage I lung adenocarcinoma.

For the CDR3, the DNA is TGTGCCAGCAGCCTACAGGAATACTATGGCTACACCTTC. Its translation: CASSLQEYYGYTF. V usage is TRBV5-6 and J usage is TRBJ1-2; D is perhaps TRBD1 (5 bases). In germline, CDR1 is SGHDT, CDR2 YYEEEE. Trimming stripped 4 bases from V and 3 bases from J, with 10 bases between. There are 13 residues in the CDR3.

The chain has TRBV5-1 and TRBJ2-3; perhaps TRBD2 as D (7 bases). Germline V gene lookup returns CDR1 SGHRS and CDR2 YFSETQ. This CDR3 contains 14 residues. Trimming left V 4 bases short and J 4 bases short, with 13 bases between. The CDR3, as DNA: TGCGCCAGCAGCCCGGGGGGCGGGGCAGATACGCAGTATTTT. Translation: CASSPGGGADTQYF.

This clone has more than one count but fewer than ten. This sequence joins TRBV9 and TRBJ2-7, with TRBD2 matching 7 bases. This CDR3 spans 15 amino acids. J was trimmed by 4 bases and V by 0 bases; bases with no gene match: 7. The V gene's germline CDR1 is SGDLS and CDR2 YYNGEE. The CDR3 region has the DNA TGTGCCAGCAGCGTAGCCCCAGGGAGGGATTACGAGCAGTACTTC. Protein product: CASSVAPGRDYEQYF.

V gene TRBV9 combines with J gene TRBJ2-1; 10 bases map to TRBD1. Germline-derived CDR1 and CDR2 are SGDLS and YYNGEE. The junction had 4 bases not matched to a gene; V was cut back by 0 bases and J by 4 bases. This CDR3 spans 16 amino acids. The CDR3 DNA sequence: TGTGCCAGCAGCGTAGGAGGGACAGGGGTTTACAATGAGCAGTTCTTC. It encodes CASSVGGTGVYNEQFF. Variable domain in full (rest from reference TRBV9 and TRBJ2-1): DSGVTQTPKHLITATGQRVTLRCSPRSGDLSVYWYQQSLDQGLQFLIQYYNGEERAKGNILERFSAQQFPDLHSELNLSSLELGDSALYFCASSVGGTGVYNEQFFGPGTRLTVL.

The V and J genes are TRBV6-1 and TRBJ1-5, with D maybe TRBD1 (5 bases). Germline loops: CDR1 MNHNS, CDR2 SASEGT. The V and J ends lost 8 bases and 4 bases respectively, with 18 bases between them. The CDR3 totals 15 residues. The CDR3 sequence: CASQKEPRENQPQHF. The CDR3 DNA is TGTGCCAGCCAAAAAGAGCCCAGGGAGAATCAGCCCCAGCATTTT.

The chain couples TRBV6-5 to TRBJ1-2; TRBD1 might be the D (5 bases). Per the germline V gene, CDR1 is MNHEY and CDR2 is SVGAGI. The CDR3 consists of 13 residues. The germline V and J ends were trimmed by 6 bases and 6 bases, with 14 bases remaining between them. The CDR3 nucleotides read TGTGCCAGCAGATCCCAGGGACGAGATGGCTACACCTTC. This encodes CASRSQGRDGYTF.

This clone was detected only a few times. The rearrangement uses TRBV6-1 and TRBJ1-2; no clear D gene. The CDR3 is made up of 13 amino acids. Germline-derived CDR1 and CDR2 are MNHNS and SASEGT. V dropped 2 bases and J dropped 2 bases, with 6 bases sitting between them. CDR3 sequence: CASSETGNYGYTF. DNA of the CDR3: TGTGCCAGCAGTGAAACCGGGAACTATGGCTACACCTTC.

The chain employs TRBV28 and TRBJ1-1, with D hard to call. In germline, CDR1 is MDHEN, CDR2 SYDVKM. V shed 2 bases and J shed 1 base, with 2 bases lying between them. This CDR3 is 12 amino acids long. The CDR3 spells CASSLQNTEAFF. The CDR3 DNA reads TGTGCCAGCAGTTTACAGAACACTGAAGCTTTCTTT.

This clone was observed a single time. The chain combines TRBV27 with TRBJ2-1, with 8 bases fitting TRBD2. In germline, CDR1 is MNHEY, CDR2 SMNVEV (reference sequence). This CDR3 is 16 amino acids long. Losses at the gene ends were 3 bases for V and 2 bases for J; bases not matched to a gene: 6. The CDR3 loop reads CASSFLTGGPYNEQFF. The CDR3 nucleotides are TGTGCCAGCAGTTTCTTAACGGGAGGGCCCTACAATGAGCAGTTCTTC.

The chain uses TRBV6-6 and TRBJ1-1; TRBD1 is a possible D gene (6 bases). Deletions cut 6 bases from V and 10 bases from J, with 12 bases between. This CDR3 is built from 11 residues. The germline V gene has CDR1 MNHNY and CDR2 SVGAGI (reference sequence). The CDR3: CASSAGQIAFF. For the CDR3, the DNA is TGTGCCAGCAGCGCAGGACAGATAGCTTTCTTT.

The CDR3 is CASSPVSVGQNIQYF. CDR3 nucleotide sequence: TGTGCCAGCAGCCCCGTCAGCGTCGGCCAAAACATTCAGTACTTC. The J gene is TRBJ2-4, the V gene TRBV11-3; the D is unclear. Trimming removed 5 bases at V and 5 bases at J, with 16 bases between. The CDR3 spans 15 residues. The germline V gene encodes CDR1 SGHNT and CDR2 YENEEA.

CDR3 in DNA: TGTGCCAGCTCACGTACGGTGAACACTGAAGCTTTCTTT. Translation gives CASSRTVNTEAFF. The V call is TRBV18, the J call TRBJ1-1; D uncertain. CDR3 length: 13 residues. Germline V gene sequence: CDR1 KGHSH, CDR2 LQKENI. V shed 4 bases and J shed 0 bases, with 6 bases lying between them.

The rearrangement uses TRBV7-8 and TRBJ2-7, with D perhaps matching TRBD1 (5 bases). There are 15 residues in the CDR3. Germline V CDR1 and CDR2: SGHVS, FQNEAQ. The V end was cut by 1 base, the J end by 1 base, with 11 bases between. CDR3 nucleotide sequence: TGTGCCAGCAGCTTAGTTGGTGACAGATCCTACGAGCAGTACTTC. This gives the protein CASSLVGDRSYEQYF.

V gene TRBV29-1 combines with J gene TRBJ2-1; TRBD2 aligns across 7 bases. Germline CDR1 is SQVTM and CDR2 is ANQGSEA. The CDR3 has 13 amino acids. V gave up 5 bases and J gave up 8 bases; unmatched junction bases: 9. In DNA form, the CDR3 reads TGCAGCGTTAAGGGGACTATGTTCGATGAGCAGTTCTTC. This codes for CSVKGTMFDEQFF.